These T cell receptor beta chains were read from a single sample in a study of blood T cell repertoires in COVID-19. TCRdb keeps only in-frame clones here, not all; method: immunoSEQ multiplex PCR. The repertoire holds approximately 150,000 clones, with roughly 86% as singletons. Sequenced input: peripheral blood. The receptors stem from a human donor with acute or convalescent COVID-19. The donor label of this sample is uncertain. The CDR3 runs from the conserved cysteine through the conserved F or W. D genes are given only for firm matches. The size entry is marked missing in some rows and otherwise reads once, few, many or a size class.

d_gene,v_gene,j_gene,abundance,CDR3nt,CDR3aa
TRBD1,TRBV19,TRBJ1-4,.,TGTGCCAGTAGTATATCCCCGGGACAGGTCAATGAAAAACTGTTTTTT,CASSISPGQVNEKLFF
TRBD1,TRBV18,TRBJ1-6,once,TGTGCCAGCTCACCCGGGACAGGGGTGAATTCACCCCTCCACTTT,CASSPGTGVNSPLHF
.,TRBV2,TRBJ1-5,.,TGTGCCAGCAGTGCACAGGGTGATCAGCCCCAGCATTTT,CASSAQGDQPQHF
.,TRBV18,TRBJ1-3,.,TGTGCCAGCTCACCGGAGGAGCGACTCTCTGGAAACACCATATATTTT,CASSPEERLSGNTIYF
.,TRBV7-2,TRBJ1-5,.,TGTGCCAGCAGCAATACAGGGCCCAATCAGCCCCAGCATTTT,CASSNTGPNQPQHF
TRBD1,TRBV27,TRBJ1-6,.,TGTGCCAGCAGCTCCGGGACAGGGTTTAATTCACCCCTCCACTTT,CASSSGTGFNSPLHF
.,TRBV3-1/TRBV3-2,TRBJ1-5,.,TGTGCCAGCAGCCAAGGGCAGGGCAATCAGCCCCAGCATTTT,CASSQGQGNQPQHF
.,TRBV5-4,TRBJ1-3,.,TGTGCCAGCAGCTCGCGTTTATCTGGAAACACCATATATTTT,CASSSRLSGNTIYF
TRBD1,TRBV5-1,TRBJ2-7,once,TGCGCCAGCAGCCCCATTTTCCCGGGACAGGGGTCTTCCTACGAGCAGTACTTC,CASSPIFPGQGSSYEQYF
.,TRBV12-3/TRBV12-4,TRBJ1-5,.,TGTGCCAGCAGTTTTCTCGGGGGGCAACGGCATTTT,CASSFLGGQRHF
.,TRBV6-5,TRBJ1-2,.,TGTGCCAGCAGTTACTTTGCGGGCAGGGGCTATGGCTACACCTTC,CASSYFAGRGYGYTF
TRBD1,TRBV7-4,TRBJ2-4,once,TGTGCCAGCAGCGGACAGGGGGCCTGCGCCAAAAACATTCAGTACTTC,CASSGQGACAKNIQYF
TRBD1,TRBV9,TRBJ1-1,.,TGTGCCAGCAGCCGTGGACAGGGACGGTCTGAAGCTTTCTTT,CASSRGQGRSEAFF
.,TRBV6-2/TRBV6-3,TRBJ2-7,.,TGTGCCAGCAGTTACTCGGGGGGTGTGAGCTACGAGCAGTACTTC,CASSYSGGVSYEQYF
.,TRBV5-1,TRBJ1-2,.,TGCGCCAGCAGCATGGACAGTAACTATGGCTACACCTTC,CASSMDSNYGYTF
TRBD1,TRBV5-1,TRBJ1-1,once,TGCGCCAGCAGTTTAGCACAGGGGGGGAACACTGAAGCTTTCTTT,CASSLAQGGNTEAFF
.,TRBV6-1,TRBJ2-3,.,TGTGCCAGCAGTGACCGCAGGGGTAGCACAGATACGCAGTATTTT,CASSDRRGSTDTQYF
TRBD1,TRBV7-3,TRBJ2-2,.,TGTGCCAGCAGGGAACGCACTACGGGACAGGGGCCCGGGGAGCTGTTTTTT,CASRERTTGQGPGELFF
.,TRBV3-1/TRBV3-2,TRBJ2-5,.,TGTGCCAGCAGCCAAGATCCGGCCGGCGCGGTAGAGACCCAGTACTTC,CASSQDPAGAVETQYF
TRBD2,TRBV3-1/TRBV3-2,TRBJ2-3,.,TGTGCCAGCAGCTGGGGGGGAAGTACGCAGTATTTT,CASSWGGSTQYF
.,TRBV7-2,TRBJ1-1,.,TGTGCCAGCAGCTTAGTGGCTCGGGGGTACACTGAAGCTTTCTTT,CASSLVARGYTEAFF
.,TRBV29-1,TRBJ2-5,.,TGCAGCGTTGAAGGCCGGACAGAAGATTGGGAGACCCAGTACTTC,CSVEGRTEDWETQYF
.,TRBV9,TRBJ2-7,few,TGTGCCAGCAGCGTAGTAAACACAGGGCAGCAGTACTTC,CASSVVNTGQQYF
.,TRBV29-1,TRBJ1-1,.,TGCAGCGTCCTGCGGGGGAACACTGAAGCTTTCTTT,CSVLRGNTEAFF
.,TRBV25-1,TRBJ2-1,.,TGTGCCAGCAGTGAATTGCGCCAGGGCTACAATGAGCAGTTCTTC,CASSELRQGYNEQFF
TRBD2,TRBV6-1,TRBJ2-2,.,TGTGCCAGCAGTGAAATTAGGGGAGGGACCGGGGAGCTGTTTTTT,CASSEIRGGTGELFF
TRBD1,TRBV5-1,TRBJ1-2,once,TGCGCCAGCAGCTTGGTTCCCGGGACAGGAGCATCTGGCTACACCTTC,CASSLVPGTGASGYTF
.,TRBV11-3,TRBJ2-6,.,TGTGCCAGCAGCTTCTGGCTCTCTGGGGCCAACGTCCTGACTTTC,CASSFWLSGANVLTF
.,TRBV14,TRBJ1-2,.,TGTGCCAGCAGCCGATTCAGGGTAGGATTTGACTATGGCTACACCTTC,CASSRFRVGFDYGYTF
.,TRBV6-1,TRBJ1-2,.,TGTGCCAGCAGTGAAGCGCTTCAGACAGGCCTCTATGGCTACACCTTC,CASSEALQTGLYGYTF
TRBD2,TRBV5-1,TRBJ2-1,.,TGCGCCAGCAGCTTTAGCGGGGGGGCCTCCTACAATGAGCAGTTCTTC,CASSFSGGASYNEQFF
TRBD1,TRBV6-2/TRBV6-3,TRBJ1-5,few,TGTGCCAGCAGTTGGTTCCGAGGGACAGGCAATCAGCCCCAGCATTTT,CASSWFRGTGNQPQHF
.,TRBV7-2,TRBJ2-7,.,TGTGCCAGCAGCTTACAGGGGGGCTCCTACGAGCAGTACTTC,CASSLQGGSYEQYF
.,TRBV6-4,TRBJ2-1,.,TGTGCCAGCAGTGTGGGTCGGGTCAATGAGCAGTTCTTC,CASSVGRVNEQFF
.,TRBV30,TRBJ1-2,.,TGTGCCTGGCACAGGGCCCTACTAGATGGCTACACCTTC,CAWHRALLDGYTF
.,TRBV27,TRBJ2-2,.,TGTGCCAGCAGAGGCGGGCTTTGGACCGGGGAGCTGTTTTTT,CASRGGLWTGELFF
TRBD2,TRBV27,TRBJ2-7,.,TGTGCCAGCACCCACCGGGAGGGGAAATACGAGCAGTACTTC,CASTHREGKYEQYF
.,TRBV29-1,TRBJ1-2,.,TGCAGCGTTGAAGATATGGCACGGCGGGGCTACACCTTC,CSVEDMARRGYTF
.,TRBV27,TRBJ2-7,.,TGTGCCAGCGTGGGGCAGGGATCCGAGCAGTACTTC,CASVGQGSEQYF
.,TRBV2,TRBJ1-2,.,TGTGCCAGCAGTGAAACAACTGGGGGCCGTACAGCGTGGGGATACACCTTC,CASSETTGGRTAWGYTF
TRBD1,TRBV2,TRBJ1-1,.,TGTGCCAGCCGACCCGGACAGGGGAAAGGGGACACTGAAGCTTTCTTT,CASRPGQGKGDTEAFF